The clone carrying this T cell receptor beta chain was found a few times. Its antigen is not known. These data come from a study of CD8 T cells in ankylosing spondylitis. Study outcomes and limitations: What seemed typical of ankylosing spondylitis blood was a TCR beta motif built from 7 or 8 highly homologous variants.

There are 15 residues in the CDR3. The germline CDR1 and CDR2 sequences are MNHNS and SASEGT. The ends lost 6 bases at V and 3 bases at J; junction bases unmatched: 7. Each CDR3 protein gets one entry after TCRdb re-called the 5' RACE reads with MiXCR. The sample includes around 890,000 distinct CDR3 sequences, about 11% of them seen just once. The sequence came from a male donor with ankylosing spondylitis. This rearrangement joins TRBV6-1 to TRBJ2-2, with 7 bases aligning to TRBD1. The sequencing sample was made of blood, either unsorted or a sorted T cell fraction (not recorded which). CDR3 nucleotide sequence: TGTGCCAGCAGAAAACTTGGACAGGACACCGGGGAGCTGTTTTTT. Amino acid sequence: CASRKLGQDTGELFF.